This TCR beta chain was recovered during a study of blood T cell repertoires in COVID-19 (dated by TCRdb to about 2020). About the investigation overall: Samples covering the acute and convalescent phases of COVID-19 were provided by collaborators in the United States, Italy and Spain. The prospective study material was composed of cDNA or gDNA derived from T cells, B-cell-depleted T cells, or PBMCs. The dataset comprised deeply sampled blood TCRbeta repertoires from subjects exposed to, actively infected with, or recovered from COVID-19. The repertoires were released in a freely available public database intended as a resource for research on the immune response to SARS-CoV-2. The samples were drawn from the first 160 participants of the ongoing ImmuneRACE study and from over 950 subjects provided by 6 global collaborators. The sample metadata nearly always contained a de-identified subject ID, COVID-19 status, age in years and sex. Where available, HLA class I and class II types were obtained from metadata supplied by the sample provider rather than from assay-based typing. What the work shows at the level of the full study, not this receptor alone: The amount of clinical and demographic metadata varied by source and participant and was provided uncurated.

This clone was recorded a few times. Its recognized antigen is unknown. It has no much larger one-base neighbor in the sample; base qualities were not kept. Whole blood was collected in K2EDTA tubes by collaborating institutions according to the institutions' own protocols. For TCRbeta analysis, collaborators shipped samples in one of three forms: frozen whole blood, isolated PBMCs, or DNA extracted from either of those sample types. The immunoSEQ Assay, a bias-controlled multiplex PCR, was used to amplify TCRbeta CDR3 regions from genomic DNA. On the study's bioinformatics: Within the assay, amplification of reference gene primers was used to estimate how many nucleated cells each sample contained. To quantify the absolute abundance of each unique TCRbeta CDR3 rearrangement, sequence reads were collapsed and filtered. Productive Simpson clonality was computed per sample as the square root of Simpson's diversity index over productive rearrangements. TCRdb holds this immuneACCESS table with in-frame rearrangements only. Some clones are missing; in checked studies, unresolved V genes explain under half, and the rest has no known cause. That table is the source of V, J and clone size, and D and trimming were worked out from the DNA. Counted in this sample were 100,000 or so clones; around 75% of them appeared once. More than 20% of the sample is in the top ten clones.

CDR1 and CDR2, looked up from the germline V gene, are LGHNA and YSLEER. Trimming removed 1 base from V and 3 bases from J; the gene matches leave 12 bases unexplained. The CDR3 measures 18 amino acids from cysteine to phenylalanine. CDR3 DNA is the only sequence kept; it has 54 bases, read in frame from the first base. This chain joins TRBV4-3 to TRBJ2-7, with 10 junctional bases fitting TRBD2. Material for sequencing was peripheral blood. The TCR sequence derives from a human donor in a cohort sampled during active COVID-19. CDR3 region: CASSQAPSGSGGGYEQYF. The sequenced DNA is TGCGCCAGCAGCCAAGCCCCTAGCGGGAGTGGGGGAGGCTACGAGCAGTACTTC.